This T cell receptor beta chain appears in the sequencing data of a study of shared clonotypes between healthy human individuals. TCRdb keeps only in-frame clones here, not all; method: immunoSEQ multiplex PCR. Here the sample spans 2 million to 2.5 million clones, 90% to 96% being singletons. Comment on this clone: At one end, the junction sequence differs from germline, possibly due to a read error.

Germline V gene sequence: CDR1 SGHTA, CDR2 FQGTGA. The CDR3 is made up of 14 amino acids. The sequencing sample was made of naive CD4+ T cells sorted from blood. The subset denotes: CD45RA+ positively selected. This clonotype was sampled from a man aged 18 to 30 in good health. The gene calls are TRBV7-3 and TRBJ1-1; maybe TRBD1 (5 bases). CDR3 in DNA: TGTGCCAGCAGCCATGGGACCCCGAACAGTGAAGCTTTCTTT. Encoded protein: CASSHGTPNSEAFF.